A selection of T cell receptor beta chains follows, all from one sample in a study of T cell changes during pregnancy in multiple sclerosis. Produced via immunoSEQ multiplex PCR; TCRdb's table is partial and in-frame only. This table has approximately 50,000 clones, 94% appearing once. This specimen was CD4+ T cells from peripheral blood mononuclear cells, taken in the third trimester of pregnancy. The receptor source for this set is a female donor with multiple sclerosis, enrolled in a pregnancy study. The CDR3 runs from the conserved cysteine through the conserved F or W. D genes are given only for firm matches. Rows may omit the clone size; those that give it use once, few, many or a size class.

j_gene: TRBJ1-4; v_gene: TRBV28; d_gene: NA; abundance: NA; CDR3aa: CASMVQGGEKLFF; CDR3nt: TGTGCCAGCATGGTCCAGGGTGGAGAAAAACTGTTTTTT
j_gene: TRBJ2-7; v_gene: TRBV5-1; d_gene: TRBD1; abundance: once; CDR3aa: CASSPGQGGIYEQYF; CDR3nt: TGCGCCAGCAGCCCGGGACAGGGAGGGATCTACGAGCAGTACTTC
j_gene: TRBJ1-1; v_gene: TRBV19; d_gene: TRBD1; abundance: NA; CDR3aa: CASSIQGQARKTEAFF; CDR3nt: TGTGCCAGTAGTATCCAAGGACAGGCGAGGAAGACTGAAGCTTTCTTT
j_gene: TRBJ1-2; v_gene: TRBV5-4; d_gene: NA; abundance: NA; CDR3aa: CASSLPQKADGYTF; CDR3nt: TGTGCCAGCAGCCTTCCCCAGAAGGCGGATGGCTACACCTTC
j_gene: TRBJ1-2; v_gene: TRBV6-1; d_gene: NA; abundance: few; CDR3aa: CASRTEDGYTF; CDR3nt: TGTGCCAGCAGGACTGAAGATGGCTACACCTTC
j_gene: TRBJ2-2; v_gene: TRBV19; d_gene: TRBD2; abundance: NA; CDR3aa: CASSMGLAVTGELFF; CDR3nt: TGTGCCAGTAGTATGGGACTAGCGGTAACCGGGGAGCTGTTTTTT
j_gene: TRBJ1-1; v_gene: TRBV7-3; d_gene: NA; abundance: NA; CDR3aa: CASSRSITEEAFF; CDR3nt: TGTGCCAGCAGCCGATCGATAACCGAGGAAGCTTTCTTT
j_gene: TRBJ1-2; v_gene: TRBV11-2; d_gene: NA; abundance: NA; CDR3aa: CASSLGSWRPYGYTF; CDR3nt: TGTGCCAGCAGCTTAGGGAGCTGGCGGCCATATGGCTACACCTTC
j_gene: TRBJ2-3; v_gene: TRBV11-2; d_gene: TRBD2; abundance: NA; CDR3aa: CASSLLGGGGRNTQYF; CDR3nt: TGTGCCAGCAGCTTATTAGGCGGGGGAGGTAGGAATACGCAGTATTTT
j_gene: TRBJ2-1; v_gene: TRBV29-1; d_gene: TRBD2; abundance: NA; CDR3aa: CSVRRGLAGSHNEQFF; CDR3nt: TGCAGCGTCCGTCGGGGACTAGCGGGATCTCACAATGAGCAGTTCTTC
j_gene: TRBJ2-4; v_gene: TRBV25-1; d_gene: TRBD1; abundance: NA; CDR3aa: CASSELGQGGIQYF; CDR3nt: TGTGCCAGCAGTGAATTAGGACAGGGGGGCATTCAGTACTTC
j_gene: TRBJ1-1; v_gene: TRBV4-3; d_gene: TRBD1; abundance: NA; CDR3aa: CASSQASGQMNTEAFF; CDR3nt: TGCGCCAGCAGCCAAGCATCGGGACAGATGAACACTGAAGCTTTCTTT
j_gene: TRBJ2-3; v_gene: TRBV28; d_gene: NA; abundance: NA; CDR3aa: CASSYNRRRLGDTQYF; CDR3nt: TGTGCCAGCAGTTATAACCGCAGGCGTCTCGGAGATACGCAGTATTTT
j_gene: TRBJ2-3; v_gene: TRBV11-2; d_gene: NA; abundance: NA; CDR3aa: CASSLGFTTGSPGTQYF; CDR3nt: TGTGCCAGCAGCTTAGGATTCACGACAGGTTCGCCGGGTACGCAGTATTTT
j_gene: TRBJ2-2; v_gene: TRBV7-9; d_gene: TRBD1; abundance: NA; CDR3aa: CASSSTGDRSAGELFF; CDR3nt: TGTGCCAGCAGCTCCACAGGGGACAGATCGGCCGGGGAGCTGTTTTTT
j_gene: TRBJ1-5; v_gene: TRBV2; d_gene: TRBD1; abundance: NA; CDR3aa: CASKGTGGNQPQHF; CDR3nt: TGTGCCAGTAAAGGGACAGGGGGCAATCAGCCCCAGCATTTT
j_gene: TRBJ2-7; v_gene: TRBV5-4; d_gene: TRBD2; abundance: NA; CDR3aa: CASSPSLASAHYEQYF; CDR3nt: TGTGCCAGCAGCCCCTCACTAGCGTCCGCCCACTACGAGCAGTACTTC